The rows below give T cell receptor beta chains drawn from one sample of a study of OX40 agonist ivuxolimab in advanced cancers. Assay: immunoSEQ multiplex PCR; the TCRdb copy retains only in-frame clones and omits some. The table has 90,000 to 100,000 clones, around nine tenths seen once. Material: CD4+ or CD8+ T cells sorted from blood, obtained in a trial of the OX40 agonist ivuxolimab. These receptors were obtained from an adult with an advanced solid tumor such as melanoma, head and neck, liver or kidney cancer. Both conserved end residues are part of each CDR3.

j_call	cdr3_length	v_call	cdr3_aa
TRBJ1-4	14	TRBV5-1	CASSVGGTNEKLFF
TRBJ2-6	13	TRBV5-5	CASSLQGANVLTF
TRBJ2-5	14	TRBV4-2	CASSQEALQETQYF
TRBJ2-5	16	TRBV7-2	CASSLGESFGVETQYF
TRBJ1-2	12	TRBV28	CATQRRDYGYTF
TRBJ1-4	13	TRBV5-6	CASSLVRGEKLFF
TRBJ2-5	12	TRBV9	CASSEGRETQYF
TRBJ2-2	12	TRBV2	CASSTGTGELFF
TRBJ1-4	15	TRBV25-1	CASSDSTRGQTVLFF
TRBJ2-1	11	TRBV5-8	CASSLGYEQFF
TRBJ1-2	13	TRBV5-1	CASSTGGENGYTF
TRBJ2-1	14	TRBV29-1	CSVVGGQGYNEQFF
TRBJ1-4	14	TRBV5-1	CASSLGQGNEKLFF
TRBJ2-7	17	TRBV5-4	CASSLGGLGVQTYEQYF
TRBJ2-7	16	TRBV10-3	CAISEGAVVRTYEQYF
TRBJ2-6	13	TRBV7-2	CASSLAGGDVLTF
TRBJ2-2	16	TRBV5-8	CASSLEQSILTGELFF
TRBJ1-2	14	TRBV5-1	CASSWGGQNYGYTF
TRBJ1-5	15	TRBV2	CASSTWRYSNQPQHF
TRBJ2-3	15	TRBV6-5	CASSNPLLGTDTQYF
TRBJ1-1	13	TRBV6-6	CASKIGGLTEAFF
TRBJ1-5	16	TRBV27	CASSLKGGASNQPQHF
TRBJ2-2	21	TRBV10-3	CAISGGPPLAQGGGWAGELFF
TRBJ2-7	15	TRBV5-1	CASSLRSGGSYEQYF
TRBJ2-6	18	TRBV5-1	CASSLVMGWSSGANVLTF
TRBJ1-3	16	TRBV7-2	CASSPGGRLSGNTIYF
TRBJ2-5	15	TRBV7-9	CASSSAAATKETQYF
TRBJ1-1	15	TRBV16	CASSQGHSLNTEAFF
TRBJ1-6	15	TRBV27	CASSSPIFYNSPLHF
TRBJ1-5	15	TRBV18	CASSQTGGLNQPQHF
TRBJ1-1	13	TRBV10-3	CAISPGQGTEAFF
TRBJ1-5	14	TRBV18	CASSPGTGDQPQHF
TRBJ2-3	15	TRBV19	CASTPSGGATDTQYF
TRBJ2-2	17	TRBV9	CASSVGLGGQYTGELFF
TRBJ2-5	13	TRBV2	CASSEGLKGTQYF
TRBJ1-3	17	TRBV4-2	CASSQELTGGIGNTIYF
TRBJ2-4	15	TRBV7-8	CASSLAEVAKNIQYF
TRBJ1-1	16	TRBV14	CASSQDQQGLGTEAFF
TRBJ1-2	15	TRBV7-9	CASLPGGGVGYGYTF
TRBJ2-1	15	TRBV19	CASSIGLVGNNEQFF
TRBJ1-5	14	TRBV5-1	CASSKEPQDQPQHF
TRBJ1-1	14	TRBV29-1	CSVGRDRGDTEAFF
TRBJ2-3	16	TRBV5-1	CASSPTVGGPADTQYF
TRBJ2-1	12	TRBV7-9	CASSFVVDEQFF
TRBJ1-3	16	TRBV7-2	CASSLVRAVSGNTIYF
TRBJ2-3	16	TRBV9	CASSVGLTEGTDTQYF
TRBJ1-1	10	TRBV29-1	CSAMNTEAFF
TRBJ1-1	15	TRBV18	CASSPTQVGGTEAFF
TRBJ2-7	12	TRBV7-2	CASSSFSYEQYF
TRBJ1-2	14	TRBV6-1	CASSGRKEGYGYTF
TRBJ2-3	15	TRBV6-1	CASSVTSGGRDTQYF